Given below is one T cell receptor (beta chain) in context. Its matching antigen is unknown. These data originate in a study of T-cell memory formation after mild COVID-19. Germline V gene sequence: CDR1 SGHRS, CDR2 YFSETQ. The CDR3 has 12 residues. With 3 bases removed from V and 2 bases from J, the gap between germline ends came to 6 bases. Study-wide points: Largely, contracting CD4+ clones fell within CM and EM, and contracting CD8+ clones within EMRA. A second wave of clones peaked on day 37, and their SARS-CoV-2 specificity went unconfirmed. In pre-infection memory, a portion of responding clones appeared, which suggested that cross-reactive memory joined.

TCRdb ran MiXCR on the 5' RACE reads and lists one entry per CDR3 protein. The data show around 310,000 distinct CDR3 sequences, approximately 16% seen once. The sequencing sample was made of PBMCs or a T cell subset sorted from them (not recorded which). The TCR was taken from a man between 18 and 29 years old who had mild COVID-19 (a few samples of this study predate the infection). Cell type and time point are not known. V gene TRBV5-1 combines with J gene TRBJ2-7; unclear D gene. The CDR3 sequence is CASSSDPYEQYF. Here the CDR3 DNA reads TGCGCCAGCAGCTCCGACCCCTACGAGCAGTACTTC.